The rows below give T cell receptor beta chains drawn from one sample of a study of Graves' ophthalmopathy and Graves' hyperthyroidism. From the multiplex PCR reads, TCRdb called clonotypes with MiXCR, one entry per CDR3 protein. Of 230,000 or so distinct CDR3 sequences listed, 40% to 50% are singletons. The sample taken for sequencing was peripheral blood. The receptors here all came from an adult man with Graves' ophthalmopathy. Both conserved end residues are part of each CDR3. A D gene is named only where the DNA matches it firmly. A clone size is listed for some rows: how often the clone was seen (once, few, many), or a class if it is expanded.

V gene,D gene,clone size,J gene,CDR3 protein,CDR3 DNA
TRBV5-6,-,few,TRBJ1-2,CASSSGPGGYTF,TGTGCCAGCAGCTCCGGGCCAGGGGGCTACACCTTC
TRBV14,-,few,TRBJ2-7,CASSQVQEVIIRVYEQYF,TGTGCCAGCAGCCAGGTTCAGGAGGTGATTATACGGGTCTACGAGCAGTACTTC
TRBV6-9,TRBD2,-,TRBJ2-2,CASSEEVSGSAITGELFF,TGTGCCAGCAGTGAAGAAGTTAGCGGGAGCGCCATCACCGGGGAGCTGTTTTTT
TRBV6-1,-,-,TRBJ2-7,CASSPPDPTEDF,TGTGCCAGCAGTCCCCCGGACCCCACGGAGGACTTC
TRBV5-1,-,-,TRBJ1-1,CASSPLLGQGTEAFF,TGCGCCAGCAGCCCCCTGTTAGGCCAGGGGACTGAAGCTTTCTTT
TRBV7-6,-,-,TRBJ1-6,CASSLSTGSTSPLHF,TGTGCCAGCAGCTTGTCCACGGGGTCGACTTCACCCCTCCACTTT
TRBV7-9,-,-,TRBJ1-6,CASSLVGSNSPLHF,TGTGCCAGCAGCTTAGTTGGGAGTAATTCACCCCTCCACTTT
TRBV7-2,-,many,TRBJ2-2,CASSLAQLGELFF,TGTGCCAGCAGCTTAGCGCAGTTAGGGGAGCTGTTTTTT
TRBV7-3,-,-,TRBJ1-2,CASSLVDGNYGYTF,TGTGCCAGCAGCTTGGTGGACGGCAACTATGGCTACACCTTC
TRBV29-1,-,-,TRBJ2-6,CSLVVSGANVLTF,TGCAGCTTGGTTGTCTCTGGGGCCAACGTCCTGACTTTC
TRBV2,-,-,TRBJ1-1,CASRTTTAIEAFF,TGTGCCAGCAGAACTACGACAGCTATTGAAGCTTTCTTT
TRBV12-3/TRBV12-4,-,-,TRBJ2-5,CASSRPETQETQYF,TGTGCCAGTTCCCGACCAGAAACCCAAGAGACCCAGTACTTC
TRBV10-3,-,-,TRBJ1-2,CAISAQQGSNGYTF,TGTGCCATCAGTGCCCAACAGGGATCCAATGGCTACACCTTC
TRBV7-2,TRBD1,-,TRBJ2-2,CASSLTGQGTGELFF,TGTGCCAGCAGCTTAACCGGACAGGGCACCGGGGAGCTGTTTTTT
TRBV20-1,-,-,TRBJ1-1,CSAPPGARNTEAFF,TGCAGTGCCCCCCCAGGGGCTAGGAACACTGAAGCTTTCTTT
TRBV20-1,TRBD1,once,TRBJ1-4,CSAIDRGGEKLFF,TGCAGTGCTATTGACAGGGGGGGTGAAAAACTGTTTTTT
TRBV29-1,-,few,TRBJ2-7,CSVVTGSGEQYF,TGCAGCGTCGTGACAGGTTCGGGCGAGCAGTACTTC
TRBV7-8,TRBD1,-,TRBJ2-1,CASSPGTGSNEQFF,TGTGCCAGCAGCCCTGGGACAGGGAGTAATGAGCAGTTCTTC
TRBV20-1,TRBD2,-,TRBJ2-5,CSALRASGGETQYF,TGCAGTGCTCTTCGGGCTAGCGGTGGAGAGACCCAGTACTTC
TRBV5-1,-,-,TRBJ2-7,CASNGNSYEQYF,TGCGCCAGCAACGGGAACTCCTACGAGCAGTACTTC
TRBV6-1,TRBD1,-,TRBJ1-4,CASSATGVTNEKLFF,TGTGCCAGCAGTGCGACAGGGGTTACGAATGAAAAACTGTTTTTT
TRBV10-3,-,-,TRBJ1-6,CASTRTAWEISPLHF,TGTGCCAGCACCCGGACAGCATGGGAGATTTCACCCCTCCACTTT
TRBV29-1,-,few,TRBJ2-5,CSVEGRVQETQYF,TGCAGCGTTGAAGGGCGCGTCCAAGAGACCCAGTACTTC
TRBV19,-,-,TRBJ1-6,CASRIQGNSSPLHF,TGTGCCAGTAGAATACAGGGCAATAGTTCACCCCTCCACTTT
TRBV29-1,-,-,TRBJ1-3,CSVEEVQSSGNTIYF,TGCAGCGTTGAAGAGGTGCAGAGCTCTGGAAACACCATATATTTT
TRBV2,-,-,TRBJ2-7,CASEGIASPYEQYF,TGTGCCAGTGAGGGGATAGCCTCCCCCTACGAGCAGTACTTC
TRBV6-5,TRBD1,-,TRBJ1-1,CASSYYTGGTEAFF,TGTGCCAGCAGTTACTACACAGGGGGCACTGAAGCTTTCTTT
TRBV7-2,-,-,TRBJ1-1,CASSLTDQNTEAFF,TGTGCCAGCAGCCTCACGGATCAGAACACTGAAGCTTTCTTT
TRBV7-9,-,-,TRBJ1-6,CASSLWLSPLHF,TGTGCCAGCAGCTTATGGCTCTCACCCCTCCACTTT
TRBV4-2,TRBD2,-,TRBJ2-7,CASSQRTSDEQYF,TGTGCCAGCAGCCAAAGGACTAGCGACGAGCAGTACTTC
TRBV29-1,-,-,TRBJ2-2,CSVEDIGSSGRELFF,TGCAGCGTTGAAGATATAGGGAGCTCCGGCCGGGAGCTGTTTTTT
TRBV15,-,many,TRBJ2-7,CATSRDRSYEQYF,TGTGCCACCAGCAGGGACAGATCCTACGAGCAGTACTTC
TRBV7-3,-,few,TRBJ1-4,CASSLDAHEKLFF,TGTGCCAGCAGCTTAGATGCTCATGAAAAACTGTTTTTT
TRBV7-3,-,few,TRBJ2-7,CASSGQGGLWDEQYF,TGTGCCAGCAGCGGACAAGGAGGCTTGTGGGACGAGCAGTACTTC
TRBV7-9,-,-,TRBJ2-7,CASSLEGGVSYEQYF,TGTGCCAGCAGCTTAGAAGGGGGGGTCTCCTACGAGCAGTACTTC
TRBV20-1,TRBD1,-,TRBJ2-2,CSASSPGGTGELFF,TGCAGTGCTAGCTCCCCAGGGGGCACCGGGGAGCTGTTTTTT